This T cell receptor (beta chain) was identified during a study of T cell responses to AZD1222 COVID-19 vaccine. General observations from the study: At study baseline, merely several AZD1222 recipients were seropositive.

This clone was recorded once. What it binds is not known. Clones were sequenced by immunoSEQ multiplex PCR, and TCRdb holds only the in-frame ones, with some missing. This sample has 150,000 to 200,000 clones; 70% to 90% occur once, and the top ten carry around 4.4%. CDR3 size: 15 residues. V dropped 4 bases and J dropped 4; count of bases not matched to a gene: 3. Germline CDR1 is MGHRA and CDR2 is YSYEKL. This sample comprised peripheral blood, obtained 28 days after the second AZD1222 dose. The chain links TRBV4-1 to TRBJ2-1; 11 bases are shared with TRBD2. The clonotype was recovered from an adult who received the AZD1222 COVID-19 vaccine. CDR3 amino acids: CASSPTSGGYNEQFF. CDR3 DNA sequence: TGCGCCAGCAGCCCTACTAGCGGGGGTTACAATGAGCAGTTCTTC.